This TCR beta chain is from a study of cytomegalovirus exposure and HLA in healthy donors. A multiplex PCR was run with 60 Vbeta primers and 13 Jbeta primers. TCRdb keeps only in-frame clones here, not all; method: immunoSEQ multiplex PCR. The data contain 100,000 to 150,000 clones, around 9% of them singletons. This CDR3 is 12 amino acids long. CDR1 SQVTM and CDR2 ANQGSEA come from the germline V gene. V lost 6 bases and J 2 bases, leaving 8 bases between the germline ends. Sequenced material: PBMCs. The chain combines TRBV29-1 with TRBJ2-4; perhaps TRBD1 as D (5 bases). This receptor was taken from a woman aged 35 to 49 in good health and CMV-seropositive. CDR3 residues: CSVRVSKNIQYF. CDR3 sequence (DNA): TGCAGCGTCAGGGTATCCAAAAACATTCAGTACTTC. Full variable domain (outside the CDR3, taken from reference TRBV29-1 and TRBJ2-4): SAVISQKPSRDICQRGTSLTIQCQVDSQVTMMFWYRQQPGQSLTLIATANQGSEATYESGFVIDKFPISRPNLTFSTLTVSNMSPEDSSIYLCSVRVSKNIQYFGAGTRLSVL.